The source of this T cell receptor (beta chain) is a study of cytomegalovirus exposure and HLA in healthy donors (dated by TCRdb to the late 2010s). About the full investigation: An earlier analysis of approximately 640 of the donors reported 250 to 300 Gb of sequence data and approximately 110 million unique TCR beta sequences from around 200 million T cells. An early release that covered approximately 600 HLA-typed donors contained approximately 300 gigabases of sequencing data and about 84 million unique TCR sequences. Among the roughly 370 genotyped donors, about 83% belonged to the genetic ancestry cluster associated with self-reported Caucasian donors. The study aimed to test whether cataloging public T cell receptors could reveal signatures of past pathogen exposure. The T cell repertoires of 670 or so subjects were profiled by immunosequencing and related to cytomegalovirus serostatus. A separate validation cohort of roughly 130 different subjects was used in addition to the roughly 700-subject first cohort. To predict cytomegalovirus infection status, the study combined high-throughput TCR immunosequencing, statistical association of individual TCRs with disease status, and machine learning. A later analysis re-analyzed previously published TCR beta repertoires from about 730 donors and added high-resolution HLA genotyping to study TCR occurrence patterns. The later analysis used no new phenotypic data to find candidate immune exposures, relying instead on TCR beta sequences and their occurrence across donors. To decide whether each TCR beta V gene segment behaved as functional or pseudogenic, an earlier analysis of some 570 of the donors relied on high-throughput TCR beta sequencing. Alongside the repertoire data, information on donor age, sex, ethnicity and CMV serostatus was compiled. Genome-wide SNP genotypes for about 65% of the roughly 670 donors were used in a later genetic analysis, which treated that subset as a discovery cohort. All discovery cohort repertoires had been generated using a single sequencing platform. Both class I and class II loci were covered by HLA typing, at four-digit resolution. Typing coverage differed by locus: A, B, C, DRB1 and DQB1 were typed in roughly 629-640 donors, DQA1 in 500 to 550, DPA1 in 600 to 610, and DPB1 in 450 to 480. Roughly five DR-DQ haplotypes were treated as single units for association and clustering because of strong linkage in the cohort. Among some 400 genotyped donors of the cohort, an average of approximately 240,000 unique TCR beta nucleotide sequences were sequenced per donor, around a sixth of them non-productive. Results and caveats for the whole study, not just this receptor: In this cohort, only TCR beta chains were sequenced, and detectable features were limited by the absence of alpha or paired-chain data. Strong co-occurrence of HLA alleles, especially DR and DQ, made assigning TCR associations to individual alleles difficult. Roughly uniform sequencing depth across donors was assumed in presence/absence analyses, although this assumption may not hold. Immune exposure information for the cohort was limited to CMV serostatus. Because counts were too low, seventeen rarely observed V segments, including chromosome 9 orphons, were left out of the earlier analysis of approximately 500 of the donors. The classifier was reported to diagnose cytomegalovirus status with high specificity and sensitivity in both the original and validation cohorts. In a later analysis, TCR association rates were found to vary across HLA loci, with the most associated TCRs seen for DRB1 alleles and the fewest for HLA-C alleles. A further reported finding was that TCR beta sequences accurately predicted the HLA-A and HLA-B alleles for most subjects in the first cohort. A cluster of highly shared sequence variants was judged likely to represent a technical artifact of the sequencing pipeline. In the study, about 150 TCR beta chains were listed as associated with cytomegalovirus. The authors suggested that the approach could potentially be extended to other disease states and immunological phenotypes. Three of the identified cytomegalovirus-associated TCR beta chains were confirmed in vitro to be specific for cytomegalovirus antigens. Broadly in line with IMGT annotations, most TCR beta V segments showed up in productive rearrangements about 87% or about 30% of the time in an earlier analysis of some 590 of the donors. Across donors, most TCR sequences were observed very rarely, whereas some public TCRs were present in many individuals. In a later analysis, most CMV-associated TCR beta chains were found to appear HLA-restricted, with HLA associations seemingly driven largely by CMV exposure. According to a later analysis, parvovirus B19, influenza, CMV and Epstein-Barr virus appeared linked to several top co-occurrence clusters. Linkage disequilibrium might explain the correlated functional status among segregating V segments, but an unknown experimental factor could not be ruled out. Compared with equally common non-associated chains, HLA-associated TCR beta chains in a later analysis were more clonally expanded and had lower generation probabilities. HLA typing was unavailable for some donors at each locus, so association tests used only the typed subset. Because the 87-base-pair reads could not distinguish some IMGT-functional V segments, including TRBV6-2 and TRBV6-3, those segments were excluded. Compared with the roughly 600-donor mean, donors in an Asian-associated ancestry cluster had fewer N-insertions in productive TCRs, according to a later genetic analysis. In a later analysis, some 17,000 TCR beta sequences were associated with specific HLA alleles at a false discovery rate of 0.05. V-gene and J-gene trimming of TCR beta chains was associated with a missense DCLRE1C variant in a later genetic analysis, and the association was replicated in an independent cohort.

The protocol used for the library was the immunoSEQ multiplex PCR assay. For the multiplex PCR, a mixture combining 60 forward primers for TCR Vbeta segments and 13 reverse primers for TCR Jbeta segments was used. A multiplex PCR assay on genomic DNA amplified the CDR3 region of rearranged TCR beta genes. Amplified TCR beta libraries were sequenced as 87-base-pair reads on the Illumina HiSeq System. Under the source paper's analysis protocol: Across the 500 to 750 repertoires, a later analysis counted 80 million or so unique TCR beta chains, approximately 12 million of which were shared by at least two donors. To remove PCR and sequencing errors, raw reads were error-corrected and collapsed into unique sequences using a nearest-neighbor algorithm that merged closely related sequences. To assign V, D and J gene segments, CDR3 sequences were aligned to IMGT reference sequences. For a sequence to be retained, a match of at least six nucleotides was required to both a V gene segment and a J gene segment. A rearrangement was called productive if the CDR3 had no stop codons and remained in frame with V and J, and every other rearrangement was called non-productive. Following IMGT convention, CDR3 was defined as the stretch from the second conserved V-encoded cysteine to the conserved J-encoded phenylalanine. In an earlier analysis of around 640 of the donors, sequences lacking an unambiguous match to a single V gene segment were excluded. An earlier analysis of 587 of the donors called V segments functional above 56.7% productive rearrangements and segregating when the between-donor standard deviation exceeded 5%. A statistical classification framework was built to diagnose cytomegalovirus status from the catalog of TCR beta chain sequences. V and J gene assignment, in a later analysis, came from comparing TCR nucleotide sequences with IMGT/GENE-DB human TR gene sequences. In a later analysis, CDR3 sequences and most-parsimonious VDJ recombination scenarios were assigned using the TCRdist pipeline. In a later analysis, each TCR beta chain was defined by its CDR3 amino acid sequence together with its V-gene family, and reads lacking a unique V-gene family were excluded. To address suspected cross-contamination and a sequencing artifact, a later analysis removed approximately 600 highly shared, low-generation-probability nucleotide sequences. For each public chain, a later analysis derived a clonal expansion index from normalized ranks of inferred template counts within each repertoire. Generation probabilities in a later analysis came from a VDJ recombination model fitted to out-of-frame rearrangements, and those results were checked against IGoR. A later analysis scored TCR-TCR, TCR-HLA and TCR-CMV co-occurrence with hypergeometric tests, applying a repertoire-size bias correction to TCR pairs. To estimate false discovery rates, a later analysis permuted the HLA or CMV assignments 20 times. In a later analysis, co-occurring TCRs were grouped with DBSCAN, and TCRdist sequence similarity was added when clustering was performed within HLA-allele-positive subsets. Repertoires with fewer than 30,000 or more than 120,000 public chains, plus five repertoires with anomalous nucleotide sharing, were excluded from co-occurrence clustering. Imported from immuneACCESS, the table was reduced by TCRdb to in-frame sequences with V and J called. These copies leave out some clones; in studies compared against another copy, an unresolved V gene accounts for under half, and the cause of the remainder is not known. V, J and clone size were drawn from that table, and D and trimming were deduced from the DNA. The sample table records approximately 200,000 clones; 70% to 75% of these occur just once. The ten largest make up less than 4% of the sample.

In total, just over 650 healthy bone marrow donors made up the cohort. At the time of sampling, every cohort member was nominally healthy, though immune exposures that went unrecorded were likely present. The donor tested CMV seropositive, placing the donor among the approximately 310 seropositive members of the cohort. Every donor gave a peripheral blood sample, and the peripheral blood mononuclear cells from that sample were used for TCR beta sequencing. The Qiagen DNeasy Blood Extraction Kit was used to extract genomic DNA from the blood cell samples. The germline V gene sets CDR1 to MDHEN and CDR2 to SYDVKM. The trim is 6 bases for V and 5 bases for J, with a gap of 17 bases between the germline ends. From the cysteine up to the phenylalanine, the CDR3 has a length of 15 residues. Only CDR3 DNA is held: 45 bases, read in frame from base 1. About this clone: There is no known antigen for this receptor. It has no much larger one-base neighbor in the sample; base qualities were not kept.

The sequenced material came from PBMCs. The sequence was collected from a woman aged 25-40 years in good health and CMV-seropositive. The chain was built from TRBV28 and TRBJ1-5, with the D gene too uncertain to name. The nucleotide sequence reads as follows: TGTGCCAGCAGAGGTCTTGCGGCGGGAGATCAGCCCCAGCATTTT. This gives the protein CASRGLAAGDQPQHF.